In its sample, the clone carrying this TCR beta chain was seen once. These data come from a study of blood T cell repertoires in COVID-19. About the research overall: Acute and convalescent COVID-19 samples came from the United States, Italy and Spain. Sources were T cells, B-cell-depleted T cells, or PBMCs; the material itself was cDNA or gDNA.

CDR1 SGHRS and CDR2 YFSETQ come from the germline V gene. There are 14 residues in the CDR3. Trimming removed 4 bases at V and 1 base at J, with 11 bases between. In the study's own analysis: Amplified reference gene primers provided the basis for estimating nucleated cell counts. Only in-frame clones appear in the TCRdb table, and some are missing; sequencing was by immunoSEQ multiplex PCR. The D gene and trimming were derived from the DNA, and the V and J assignments and clone size from that table. The sample records fewer than 300,000 clones, 81% being singletons. This TCR came from an older woman with active or convalescent COVID-19. This rearrangement joins TRBV5-1 to TRBJ1-2; the D gene is possibly TRBD1 (6 bases). Sequenced sample: peripheral blood. The CDR3 region is CASSTGTVNYGYTF. The CDR3 bases are TGCGCCAGCAGCACAGGGACGGTTAACTATGGCTACACCTTC. The full variable domain, completed using reference TRBV5-1 and TRBJ1-2, is KAGVTQTPRYLIKTRGQQVTLSCSPISGHRSVSWYQQTPGQGLQFLFEYFSETQRNKGNFPGRFSGRQFSNSRSEMNVSTLELGDSALYLCASSTGTVNYGYTFGSGTRLTVV.